A selection of T cell receptor beta chains follows, all from one sample in a study. A single record per CDR3 protein comes from TCRdb applying MiXCR to the RT-PCR reads. Of 550,000 to 750,000 distinct CDR3 sequences listed, approximately 15% are singletons. Sequencing was carried out using memory CD4+ T cells from blood. The receptors here all came from a female donor in good health, serving as a healthy control. CDR3s include the opening cysteine and the closing phenylalanine or tryptophan. A D gene is named only where the DNA matches it firmly. Rows give clone size only sometimes, using once, few, many, or a class for an expanded clone.

v_gene,d_gene,j_gene,abundance,CDR3aa,CDR3nt
TRBV7-2,-,TRBJ1-2,many,CASSARQIIIEGYTF,TGTGCCAGCAGCGCCCGACAGATTATTATCGAGGGCTACACCTTC
TRBV2,-,TRBJ2-2,-,CASSLGEYGELFF,TGTGCCAGCTCGCTTGGGGAGTACGGGGAGCTGTTTTTT
TRBV18,-,TRBJ2-3,-,CASSPLPPGLGTDTQYF,TGTGCCAGCTCACCTCTGCCCCCAGGGCTCGGCACAGATACGCAGTATTTT
TRBV10-3,TRBD2,TRBJ2-1,many,CATQPGLARYNEQFF,TGTGCCACCCAACCGGGACTAGCTCGATACAATGAGCAGTTCTTC
TRBV6-5,TRBD1,TRBJ2-3,-,CASRRDSSTDTQYF,TGTGCCAGCAGAAGGGACAGCTCCACAGATACGCAGTATTTT
TRBV10-3,TRBD2,TRBJ2-7,-,CAIPGEGIKPKF,TGTGCCATTCCCGGGGAGGGCATCAAACCCAAATTC
TRBV4-2,-,TRBJ2-1,many,CASSQVGEYYNEQFF,TGTGCCAGCAGCCAAGTGGGGGAGTACTACAATGAGCAGTTCTTC
TRBV28,-,TRBJ1-4,-,CASAGFRANEKLFF,TGTGCCAGTGCAGGATTCCGGGCTAATGAAAAACTGTTTTTT
TRBV3-1,-,TRBJ1-1,few,CASSQSAGNTEAFF,TGTGCCAGCAGCCAATCGGCGGGGAACACTGAAGCTTTCTTT
TRBV7-2,-,TRBJ1-5,many,CALSPPGGGNQPQHF,TGTGCCCTTTCTCCTCCGGGGGGAGGCAATCAGCCCCAGCATTTT
TRBV4-3,TRBD2,TRBJ2-7,few,CASSQDHTSGADEQYF,TGCGCCAGCAGCCAAGATCACACTAGCGGGGCGGACGAGCAGTACTTC
TRBV7-8,-,TRBJ1-1,-,CASSLNIQITEAFF,TGTGCCAGCAGCTTAAATATTCAAATCACTGAAGCTTTCTTT
TRBV5-6,TRBD1,TRBJ1-2,many,CASSSGQVYGYTF,TGTGCCAGCAGCTCCGGACAGGTCTATGGCTACACCTTC
TRBV20-1,-,TRBJ2-1,many,CSAPPVSYNEQFF,TGCAGTGCCCCCCCGGTTTCCTACAATGAGCAGTTCTTC
TRBV7-6,-,TRBJ2-1,-,CASSLEVVREQFF,TGTGCCAGCAGCTTAGAAGTCGTGCGGGAGCAGTTCTTC
TRBV5-1,-,TRBJ2-1,-,CASSSGGAVNEQFF,TGCGCCAGCAGCAGTGGGGGGGCGGTGAATGAGCAGTTCTTC
TRBV12-3/TRBV12-4,-,TRBJ2-7,few,CASSFYSSYEQYF,TGTGCCAGCAGTTTCTACAGCTCCTACGAGCAGTACTTC
TRBV6-5,TRBD1,TRBJ2-7,many,CASSSSGTGSKQYF,TGTGCCAGCAGTTCCTCCGGGACAGGGTCCAAGCAGTACTTC
TRBV5-5,-,TRBJ1-3,few,CASSPFSDTIYF,TGTGCCAGCAGCCCCTTTAGCGACACCATATATTTT
TRBV5-1,TRBD1,TRBJ2-7,many,CASSVLTGADYEQYF,TGCGCCAGCAGCGTTCTGACAGGGGCTGACTACGAGCAGTACTTC
TRBV18,TRBD1,TRBJ2-7,-,CASSPSGDRSSYEQYF,TGTGCCAGCTCACCATCGGGGGACAGGAGCTCCTACGAGCAGTACTTC
TRBV7-3,-,TRBJ2-3,-,CASSPTGYSDTQYF,TGTGCCAGCAGCCCCACAGGGTACTCAGATACGCAGTATTTT
TRBV6-1,-,TRBJ2-1,many,CASSPLYNEQFF,TGTGCCAGCAGCCCGCTATACAATGAGCAGTTCTTC
TRBV6-5,-,TRBJ1-1,few,CASSPVRGTEAFF,TGTGCCAGCAGTCCGGTAAGGGGTACCGAAGCTTTCTTT
TRBV28,-,TRBJ1-6,few,CASSPGQTSSPLHF,TGTGCCAGCAGCCCAGGACAGACTAGTTCACCCCTCCACTTT
TRBV7-2,TRBD1,TRBJ1-1,-,CASSPRTGGYTEAFF,TGTGCCAGCAGCCCCCGGACAGGGGGGTACACTGAAGCTTTCTTT
TRBV20-1,TRBD2,TRBJ2-7,many,CSATELASLSYEQYF,TGCAGTGCTACCGAACTAGCGTCACTCTCCTACGAGCAGTACTTC
TRBV27,-,TRBJ2-2,few,CASSVYRDRGELFF,TGTGCCAGCAGTGTTTACAGGGATCGCGGGGAGCTGTTTTTT
TRBV11-2,-,TRBJ2-3,once,CASSLAPQGSGTDTQYF,TGTGCCAGCAGCTTAGCCCCACAGGGTTCAGGCACAGATACGCAGTATTTT
TRBV7-2,-,TRBJ1-1,many,CASSPGQVGTEAFF,TGTGCCAGCAGCCCGGGCCAAGTTGGGACTGAAGCTTTCTTT
TRBV3-1,-,TRBJ1-3,-,CASSSEGGNTIYF,TGTGCCAGCAGCTCCGAGGGTGGAAACACCATATATTTT